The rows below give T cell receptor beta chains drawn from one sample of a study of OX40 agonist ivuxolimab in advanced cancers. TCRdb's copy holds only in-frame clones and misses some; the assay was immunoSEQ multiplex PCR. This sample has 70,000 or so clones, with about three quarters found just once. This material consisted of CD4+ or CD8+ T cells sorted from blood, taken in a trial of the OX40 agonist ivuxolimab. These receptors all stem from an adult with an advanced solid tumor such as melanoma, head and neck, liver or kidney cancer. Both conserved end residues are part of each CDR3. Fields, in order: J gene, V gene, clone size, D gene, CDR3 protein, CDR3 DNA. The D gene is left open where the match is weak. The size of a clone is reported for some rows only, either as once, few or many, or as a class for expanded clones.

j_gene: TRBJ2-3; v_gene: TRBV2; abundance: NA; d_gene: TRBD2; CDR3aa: CASSDGRGKTDTQYF; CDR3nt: TGTGCCAGCAGTGACGGGCGGGGGAAGACAGATACGCAGTATTTT
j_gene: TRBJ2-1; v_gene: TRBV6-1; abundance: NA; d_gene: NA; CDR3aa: CASRQGEQFF; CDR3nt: TGTGCCAGCAGACAGGGCGAGCAGTTCTTC
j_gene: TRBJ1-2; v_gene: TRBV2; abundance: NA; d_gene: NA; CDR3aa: CASSASQGGGYTF; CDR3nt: TGTGCCAGCAGTGCTTCACAGGGCGGTGGCTACACCTTC
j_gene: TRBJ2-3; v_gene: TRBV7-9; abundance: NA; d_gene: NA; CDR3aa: CASRPTGWTDTQYF; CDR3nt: TGTGCCAGCAGGCCAACAGGGTGGACAGATACGCAGTATTTT
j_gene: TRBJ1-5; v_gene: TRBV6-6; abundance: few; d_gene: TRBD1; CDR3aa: CASSYMGQGNQPQHF; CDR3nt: TGTGCCAGCAGTTACATGGGACAGGGCAATCAGCCCCAGCATTTT
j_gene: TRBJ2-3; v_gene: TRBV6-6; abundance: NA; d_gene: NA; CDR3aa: CASSLLGGDTQYF; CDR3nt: TGTGCCAGCAGCCTACTAGGGGGAGATACGCAGTATTTT
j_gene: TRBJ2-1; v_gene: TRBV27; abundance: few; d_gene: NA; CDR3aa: CASTFRGGSYNEQFF; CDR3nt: TGTGCCAGCACCTTCCGGGGCGGGTCCTACAATGAGCAGTTCTTC
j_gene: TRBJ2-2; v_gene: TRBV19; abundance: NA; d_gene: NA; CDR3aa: CASSRAGELFF; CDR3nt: TGTGCCAGTAGTCGGGCCGGGGAGCTGTTTTTT
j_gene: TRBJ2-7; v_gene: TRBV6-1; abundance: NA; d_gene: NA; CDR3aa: CASGLPGLYEQYF; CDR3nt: TGTGCCAGCGGGTTGCCGGGTTTGTACGAGCAGTACTTC
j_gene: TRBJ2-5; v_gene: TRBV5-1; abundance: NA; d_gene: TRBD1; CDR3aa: CASSSGDRGETQYF; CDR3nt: TGCGCCAGCAGCTCCGGGGACAGGGGAGAGACCCAGTACTTC
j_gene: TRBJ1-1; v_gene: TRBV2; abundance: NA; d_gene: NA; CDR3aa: CAIINRVGAVGAFF; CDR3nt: TGTGCCATAATTAACAGGGTCGGGGCCGTTGGCGCTTTCTTT
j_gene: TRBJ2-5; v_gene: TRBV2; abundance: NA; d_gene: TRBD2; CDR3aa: CASSAGAGGGQETQYF; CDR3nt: TGTGCCAGCAGTGCGGGGGCGGGAGGGGGCCAAGAGACCCAGTACTTC
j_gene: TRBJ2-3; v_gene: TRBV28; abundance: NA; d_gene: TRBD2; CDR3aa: CASVGTSGTDTQYF; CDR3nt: TGTGCCAGCGTTGGGACTAGCGGCACAGATACGCAGTATTTT
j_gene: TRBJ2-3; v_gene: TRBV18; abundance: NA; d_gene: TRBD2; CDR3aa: CASSQRTSGSTDTQYF; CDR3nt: TGTGCCAGCTCACAACGGACTAGCGGATCCACAGATACGCAGTATTTT
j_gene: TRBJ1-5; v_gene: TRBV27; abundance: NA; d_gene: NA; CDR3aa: CASSFRDQPQHF; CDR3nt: TGTGCCAGCAGTTTCAGGGATCAGCCCCAGCATTTT
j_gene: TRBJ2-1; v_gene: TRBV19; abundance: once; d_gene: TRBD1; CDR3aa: CASALSDRYNEQFF; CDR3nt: TGTGCCAGTGCTTTGTCGGACAGGTACAATGAGCAGTTCTTC
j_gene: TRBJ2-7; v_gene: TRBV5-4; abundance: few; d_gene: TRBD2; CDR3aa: CASGRSSGTYEQYF; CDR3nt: TGTGCCAGCGGTCGATCTAGCGGGACCTACGAGCAGTACTTC
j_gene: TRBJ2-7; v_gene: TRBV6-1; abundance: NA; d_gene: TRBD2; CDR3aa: CASRAGGGYEQYF; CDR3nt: TGTGCCAGTAGAGCGGGAGGGGGCTACGAGCAGTACTTC
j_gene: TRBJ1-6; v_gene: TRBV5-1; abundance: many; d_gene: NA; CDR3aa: CASSLVADGGSPLHF; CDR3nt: TGCGCCAGCAGCTTGGTGGCGGACGGCGGGTCACCCCTCCACTTT
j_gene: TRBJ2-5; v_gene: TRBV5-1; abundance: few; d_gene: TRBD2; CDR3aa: CASSFSGALRETQYF; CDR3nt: TGCGCCAGCAGCTTCAGCGGGGCCCTTCGGGAGACCCAGTACTTC
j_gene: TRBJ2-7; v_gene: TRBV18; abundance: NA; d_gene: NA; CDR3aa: CASSRDFESYEQYF; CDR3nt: TGTGCCAGCTCACGAGACTTCGAAAGCTACGAGCAGTACTTC
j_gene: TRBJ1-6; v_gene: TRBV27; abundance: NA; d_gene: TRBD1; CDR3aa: CASSWGTGANSPLHF; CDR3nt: TGTGCCAGCAGTTGGGGTACAGGGGCTAATTCACCCCTCCACTTT
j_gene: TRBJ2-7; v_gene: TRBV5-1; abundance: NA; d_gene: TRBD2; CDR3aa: CASSLGTSGQYEQYF; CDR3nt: TGCGCCAGCAGCTTAGGGACTAGCGGGCAGTACGAGCAGTACTTC
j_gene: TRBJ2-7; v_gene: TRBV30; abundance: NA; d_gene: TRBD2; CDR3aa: CAWSWGTSSHEQYF; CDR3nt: TGTGCCTGGAGCTGGGGGACTAGCAGCCACGAGCAGTACTTC
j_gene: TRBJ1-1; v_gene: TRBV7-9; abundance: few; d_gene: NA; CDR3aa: CASSFPTTGAVAFF; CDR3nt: TGTGCCAGCAGCTTTCCAACGACAGGAGCCGTCGCTTTCTTT
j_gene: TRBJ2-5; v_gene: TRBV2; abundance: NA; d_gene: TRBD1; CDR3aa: CASRWDRQETQYF; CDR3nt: TGTGCCAGCCGTTGGGACAGGCAAGAGACCCAGTACTTC
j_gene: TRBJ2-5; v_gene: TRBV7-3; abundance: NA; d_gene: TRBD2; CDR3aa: CASSTSGGGGTQYF; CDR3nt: TGTGCCAGCAGCACTAGCGGGGGAGGAGGGACCCAGTACTTC
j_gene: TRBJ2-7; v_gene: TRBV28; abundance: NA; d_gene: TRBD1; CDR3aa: CASRRQGYEQYF; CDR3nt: TGTGCCAGCAGACGACAGGGCTACGAGCAGTACTTC
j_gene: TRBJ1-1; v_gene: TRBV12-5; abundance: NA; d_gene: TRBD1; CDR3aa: CASGWDSGTEAFF; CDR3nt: TGTGCTAGTGGGTGGGACAGTGGGACTGAAGCTTTCTTT
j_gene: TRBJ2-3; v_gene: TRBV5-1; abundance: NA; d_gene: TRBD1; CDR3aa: CASSPGGRGIGDTQYF; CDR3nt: TGCGCCAGCAGCCCGGGTGGCAGGGGGATTGGGGATACGCAGTATTTT
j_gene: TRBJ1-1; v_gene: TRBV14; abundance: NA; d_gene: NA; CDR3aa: CASSQEVNMNTEAFF; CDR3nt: TGTGCCAGCAGCCAAGAGGTCAACATGAACACTGAAGCTTTCTTT
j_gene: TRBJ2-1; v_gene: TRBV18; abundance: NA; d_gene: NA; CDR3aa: CASSPNREMYNEQFF; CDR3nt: TGTGCCAGCTCACCAAACAGGGAAATGTACAATGAGCAGTTCTTC
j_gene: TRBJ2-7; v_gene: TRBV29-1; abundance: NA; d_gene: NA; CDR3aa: CSVAFGSYEQYF; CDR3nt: TGCAGCGTCGCGTTTGGGTCCTACGAGCAGTACTTC